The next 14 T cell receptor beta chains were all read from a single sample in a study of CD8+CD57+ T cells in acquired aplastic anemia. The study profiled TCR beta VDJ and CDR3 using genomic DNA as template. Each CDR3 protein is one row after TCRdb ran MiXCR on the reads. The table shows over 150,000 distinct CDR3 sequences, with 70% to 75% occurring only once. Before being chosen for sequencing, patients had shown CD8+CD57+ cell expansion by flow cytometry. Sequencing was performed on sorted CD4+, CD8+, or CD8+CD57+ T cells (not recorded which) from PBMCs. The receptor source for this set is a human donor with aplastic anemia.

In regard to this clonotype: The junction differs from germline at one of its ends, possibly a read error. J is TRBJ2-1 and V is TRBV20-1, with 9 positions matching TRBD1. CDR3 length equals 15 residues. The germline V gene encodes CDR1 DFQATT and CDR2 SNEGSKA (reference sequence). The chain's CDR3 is CSAQIGDREINGQFF. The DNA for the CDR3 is TGCAGTGCTCAAATCGGGGACAGGGAGATCAATGGGCAGTTCTTC.

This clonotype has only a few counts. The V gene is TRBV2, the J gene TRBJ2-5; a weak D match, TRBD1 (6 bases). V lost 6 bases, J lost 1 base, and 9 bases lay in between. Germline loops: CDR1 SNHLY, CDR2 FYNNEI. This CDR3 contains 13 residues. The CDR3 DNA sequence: TGTGCCAGCAGGGGGGCAGTCCAAGAGACCCAGTACTTC. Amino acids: CASRGAVQETQYF. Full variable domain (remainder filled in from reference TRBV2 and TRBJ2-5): EPEVTQTPSHQVTQMGQEVILRCVPISNHLYFYWYRQILGQKVEFLVSFYNNEISEKSEIFDDQFSVERPDGSNFTLKIRSTKLEDSAMYFCASRGAVQETQYFGPGTRLLVL.

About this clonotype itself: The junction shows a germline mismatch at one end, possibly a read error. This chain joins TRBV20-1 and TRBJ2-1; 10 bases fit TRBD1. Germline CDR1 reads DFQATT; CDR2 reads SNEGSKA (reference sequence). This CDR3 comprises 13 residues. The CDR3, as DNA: TGCAGTGCTGGGACAGGGGACTACAATGAGCGGTTCTTC. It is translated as CSAGTGDYNERFF.

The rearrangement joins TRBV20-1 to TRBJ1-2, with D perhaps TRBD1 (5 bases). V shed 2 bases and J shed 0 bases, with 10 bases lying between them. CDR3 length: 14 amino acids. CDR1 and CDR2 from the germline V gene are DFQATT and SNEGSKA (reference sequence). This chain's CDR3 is CSARQGVTNYGYTF. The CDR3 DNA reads TGCAGTGCTAGACAGGGAGTGACTAACTATGGCTACACCTTC.

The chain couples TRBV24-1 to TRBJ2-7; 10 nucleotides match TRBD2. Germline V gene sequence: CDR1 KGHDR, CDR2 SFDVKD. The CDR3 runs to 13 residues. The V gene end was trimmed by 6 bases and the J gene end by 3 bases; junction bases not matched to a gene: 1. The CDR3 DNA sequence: TGTGCCACCAGTCCTAGCGGGAGCTACGAGCAGTACTTC. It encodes CATSPSGSYEQYF.

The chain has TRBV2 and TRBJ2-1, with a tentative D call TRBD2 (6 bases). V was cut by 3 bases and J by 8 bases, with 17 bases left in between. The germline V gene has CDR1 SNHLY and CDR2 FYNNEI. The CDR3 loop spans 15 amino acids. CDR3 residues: CASSETGLWGYEQFF. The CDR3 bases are TGTGCCAGCAGTGAGACGGGACTCTGGGGCTATGAGCAGTTCTTC.

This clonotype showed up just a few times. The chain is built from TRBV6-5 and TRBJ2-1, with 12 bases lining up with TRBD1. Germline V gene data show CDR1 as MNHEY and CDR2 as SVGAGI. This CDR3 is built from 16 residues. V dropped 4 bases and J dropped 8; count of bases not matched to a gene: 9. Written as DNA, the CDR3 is TGTGCCAGCAGTTCTAAATCCGGGACAGGGGGCGATGAGCAGTTCTTC. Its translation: CASSSKSGTGGDEQFF.

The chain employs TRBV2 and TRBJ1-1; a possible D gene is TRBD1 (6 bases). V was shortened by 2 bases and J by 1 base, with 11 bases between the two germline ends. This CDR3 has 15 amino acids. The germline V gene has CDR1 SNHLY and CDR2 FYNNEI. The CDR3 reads CASSELGRGNTEAFF. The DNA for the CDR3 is TGTGCCAGCAGTGAATTGGGCAGGGGGAACACTGAAGCTTTCTTT.

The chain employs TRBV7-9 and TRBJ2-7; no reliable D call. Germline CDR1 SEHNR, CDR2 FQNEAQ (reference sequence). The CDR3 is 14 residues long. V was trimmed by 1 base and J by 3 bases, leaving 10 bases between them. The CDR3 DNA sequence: TGTGCCAGCAGCTTAGAGAACAGTGGCTACGAGCAGTACTTC. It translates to CASSLENSGYEQYF.

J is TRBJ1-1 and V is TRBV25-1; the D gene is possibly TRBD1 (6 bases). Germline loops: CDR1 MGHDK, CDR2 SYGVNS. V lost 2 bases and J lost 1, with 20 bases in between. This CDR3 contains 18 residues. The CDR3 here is CASSEAGGAMRANTEAFF. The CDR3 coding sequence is TGTGCCAGCAGTGAAGCTGGGGGGGCGATGAGGGCGAACACTGAAGCTTTCTTT. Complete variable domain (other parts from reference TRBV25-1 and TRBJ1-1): EADIYQTPRYLVIGTGKKITLECSQTMGHDKMYWYQQDPGMELHLIHYSYGVNSTEKGDLSSESTVSRIRTEHFPLTLESARPSHTSQYLCASSEAGGAMRANTEAFFGQGTRLTVV.

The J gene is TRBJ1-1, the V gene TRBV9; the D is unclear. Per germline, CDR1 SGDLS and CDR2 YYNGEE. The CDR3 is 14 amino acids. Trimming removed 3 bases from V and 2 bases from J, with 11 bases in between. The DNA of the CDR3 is TGTGCCAGCAGCGCCCTAGGACCCAACACTGAAGCTTTCTTT. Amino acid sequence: CASSALGPNTEAFF.

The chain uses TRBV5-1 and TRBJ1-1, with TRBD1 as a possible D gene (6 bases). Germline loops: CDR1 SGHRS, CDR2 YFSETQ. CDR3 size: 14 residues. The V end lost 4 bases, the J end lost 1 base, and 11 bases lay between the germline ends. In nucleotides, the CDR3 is TGCGCCAGCAGCAATCGGACAGCGAACACTGAAGCTTTCTTT. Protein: CASSNRTANTEAFF.

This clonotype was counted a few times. The CDR3 DNA is TGCAGCGTTGAAGATCACCTGGCTAGCGGGGGTTACCAAGAGACCCAGTACTTC. Its protein product is CSVEDHLASGGYQETQYF. J is TRBJ2-5 and V is TRBV29-1; 10 positions agree with TRBD2. V dropped 0 bases and J dropped 0; count of bases not matched to a gene: 10. The CDR3 extends over 18 amino acids. Germline V gene lookup returns CDR1 SQVTM and CDR2 ANQGSEA.

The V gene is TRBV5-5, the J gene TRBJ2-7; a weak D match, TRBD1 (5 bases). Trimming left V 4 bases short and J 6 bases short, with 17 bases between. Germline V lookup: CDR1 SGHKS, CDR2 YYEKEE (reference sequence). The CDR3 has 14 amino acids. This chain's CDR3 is CASSIFGATFEQYF. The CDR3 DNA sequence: TGTGCCAGCAGCATATTTGGGGCTACCTTCGAGCAGTACTTC. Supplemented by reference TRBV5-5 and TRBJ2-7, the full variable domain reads DAGVTQSPTHLIKTRGQQVTLRCSPISGHKSVSWYQQVLGQGPQFIFQYYEKEERGRGNFPDRFSARQFPNYSSELNVNALLLGDSALYLCASSIFGATFEQYFGPGTRLTVT.